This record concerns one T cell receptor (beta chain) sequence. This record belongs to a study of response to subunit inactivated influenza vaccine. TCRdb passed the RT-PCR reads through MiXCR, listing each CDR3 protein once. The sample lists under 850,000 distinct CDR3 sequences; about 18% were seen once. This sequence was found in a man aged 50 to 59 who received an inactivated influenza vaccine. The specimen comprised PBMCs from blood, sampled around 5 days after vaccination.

CDR3 region: CASSYGIAYEKLFF. CDR3 DNA: TGTGCCAGCAGTTACGGGATAGCCTATGAAAAACTGTTTTTT. The chain is built from TRBV6-5 and TRBJ1-4; D not resolved. The ends were cut back, 2 bases at V and 6 bases at J, with 10 bases in the middle. Germline loops: CDR1 MNHEY, CDR2 SVGAGI. The CDR3 sequence is 14 residues long.